The present T cell receptor beta chain was sequenced within a study of blood T cell repertoires in COVID-19. TCRdb keeps only in-frame clones here, not all; method: immunoSEQ multiplex PCR. The repertoire holds around 100,000 clones, approximately 87% seen once, with 15% in the top ten. Per the germline V gene, CDR1 is LGHDT and CDR2 is YNNKEL (reference sequence). V was trimmed by 1 base and J by 3 bases, leaving 9 bases between them. CDR3 length: 14 residues. This chain connects TRBV3-1 (or the pseudogene TRBV3-2) to TRBJ2-5; D possibly corresponds to TRBD1 (5 bases). The receptor was isolated from a human donor in a cohort sampled during active COVID-19. The sequenced sample consisted of peripheral blood. CDR3 protein: CASSQGAGKETQYF. DNA of the CDR3: TGTGCCAGCAGCCAAGGGGCAGGGAAAGAGACCCAGTACTTC.